The 12 T cell receptor beta chains below all came from one sample that was sequenced in a study of cytomegalovirus exposure and HLA in healthy donors. Method: immunoSEQ multiplex PCR; TCRdb's copy keeps in-frame clones and lacks some. The sample contains fewer than 150,000 clones, approximately 90% of which appear only once. The sequenced material came from PBMCs. These receptors were taken from a man aged 18 to 29 in good health and CMV-seropositive.

This chain uses TRBV25-1 with TRBJ1-6; the D gene is possibly TRBD1 (5 bases). V lost 3 bases and J 9 bases, leaving 9 bases between the germline ends. Germline CDR1 MGHDK, CDR2 SYGVNS. The CDR3 has 13 amino acids. DNA for the CDR3: TGTGCCAGCAGTGAGAGGACACTTTCACCCCTCCACTTT. This translates into CASSERTLSPLHF.

V usage is TRBV29-1 and J usage is TRBJ1-5, with 8 bases matching TRBD1. The CDR3 has 13 amino acids. Looked up from germline, CDR1 is SQVTM and CDR2 is ANQGSEA. Trimming took 7 bases from V and 2 from J; bases not matched to a gene: 4. CDR3 loop: CSAETGGNQPQHF. The CDR3 bases are TGCAGCGCTGAGACAGGGGGCAATCAGCCCCAGCATTTT.

The chain recombines TRBV5-5 with TRBJ1-5, with D tentatively TRBD1 (6 bases). Trimming cost V 4 bases and J 7 bases, with 12 bases left between them. The CDR3 sequence is 13 residues long. Germline V lookup: CDR1 SGHKS, CDR2 YYEKEE (reference sequence). CDR3 DNA sequence: TGTGCCAGCAGCGTACAGGGTTCCCAGCCCCAGCATTTT. Translating gives CASSVQGSQPQHF.

The chain recombines TRBV27 with TRBJ1-2; possibly TRBD1 for D (6 bases). V lost 10 bases and J 1 base, leaving 19 bases between the germline ends. CDR1 is MNHEY and CDR2 is SMNVEV in the germline V gene (reference sequence). This CDR3 region has 15 residues. CDR3 nucleotides: TGTGCCACCGAGTCGAGGGGGTGGGATAACTATGGCTACACCTTC. The encoded protein is CATESRGWDNYGYTF.

The J gene is TRBJ1-1, the V gene TRBV29-1; D is perhaps TRBD1 (6 bases). CDR1 and CDR2 from the germline V gene are SQVTM and ANQGSEA. V was cut by 3 bases and J by 5 bases, with 13 bases left in between. This CDR3 is 13 amino acids long. In DNA form, the CDR3 reads TGCAGCGTTGAGACAGGACGCGGGACTGAAGCTTTCTTT. Its translation: CSVETGRGTEAFF. Full variable domain (missing parts from reference TRBV29-1 and TRBJ1-1): SAVISQKPSRDICQRGTSLTIQCQVDSQVTMMFWYRQQPGQSLTLIATANQGSEATYESGFVIDKFPISRPNLTFSTLTVSNMSPEDSSIYLCSVETGRGTEAFFGQGTRLTVV.

A few counts support this clone. The chain employs TRBV5-8 and TRBJ1-5, with 7 bases identical to TRBD1. V trimming: 4 bases; J trimming: 4 bases; junction bases outside the gene matches: 5. The CDR3 has 14 amino acids. Germline V gives CDR1 SGHTS, CDR2 YDEGEE. The CDR3 sequence: CASSPRQGNQPQHF. CDR3 nucleotides: TGTGCCAGCAGCCCACGACAGGGTAATCAGCCCCAGCATTTT.

CDR3 loop: CASSPWGRRDTGELFF. In DNA form, the CDR3 reads TGTGCCAGCAGTCCCTGGGGCCGTCGCGACACCGGGGAGCTGTTTTTT. The V call is TRBV9, the J call TRBJ2-2, with TRBD1 as a possible D gene (5 bases). The V end lost 5 bases, the J end lost 3 bases, and 17 bases lay between the germline ends. CDR1 is SGDLS, CDR2 YYNGEE, per germline. The length of the CDR3 is 16 residues.

The gene calls are TRBV10-3 and TRBJ2-2; TRBD1 matches 7 bases. There are 14 residues in the CDR3. Germline V gives CDR1 ENHRY, CDR2 SYGVKD. Trimming cost V 6 bases and J 2 bases; bases outside gene matches: 3. The DNA for the CDR3 is TGTGCCATCAGGGGGACAGTAAACACCGGGGAGCTGTTTTTT. Translated, it gives CAIRGTVNTGELFF.

The gene calls are TRBV2 and TRBJ1-2, with D perhaps TRBD1 (5 bases). The CDR3 is 17 residues long. Germline assignment: CDR1 SNHLY and CDR2 FYNNEI. The V gene lost 2 bases and the J gene lost 0 bases, with 16 bases spanning the gap. CDR3 sequence (DNA): TGTGCCAGCAGTGAACGCGGCAGGAGGGGAACTAACTATGGCTACACCTTC. This codes for CASSERGRRGTNYGYTF.

This sequence joins TRBV7-9 and TRBJ1-1; D remains ambiguous. This CDR3 has 18 residues. Trimming pared 5 bases from V and 0 bases from J, leaving 22 bases between. Germline V gene lookup returns CDR1 SEHNR and CDR2 FQNEAQ (reference sequence). Written as DNA, the CDR3 is TGTGCCAGCAGCACTACGAACTACGGCCGCCGCATGAACACTGAAGCTTTCTTT. Residues: CASSTTNYGRRMNTEAFF.

This chain links TRBV14 with TRBJ1-3, with no clear D. The CDR3 runs 15 residues. Trimming took 1 base from V and 0 from J, leaving 7 bases between them. Germline CDR1 and CDR2: SGHDN and FVKESK. The CDR3 DNA reads TGTGCCAGCAGCCAAGTGAGGAGCTCTGGAAACACCATATATTTT. Translating it yields CASSQVRSSGNTIYF. Full variable domain (outside the CDR3, taken from reference TRBV14 and TRBJ1-3): EAGVTQFPSHSVIEKGQTVTLRCDPISGHDNLYWYRRVMGKEIKFLLHFVKESKQDESGMPNNRFLAERTGGTYSTLKVQPAELEDSGVYFCASSQVRSSGNTIYFGEGSWLTVV.

This chain connects TRBV9 to TRBJ2-6; no definite D call. The CDR3 has 17 amino acids. Germline values: CDR1 SGDLS, CDR2 YYNGEE. V was trimmed by 0 bases and J by 0 bases, leaving 10 bases between them. The CDR3 DNA reads TGTGCCAGCAGCGTAGCCTGGCGGCCCTCTGGGGCCAACGTCCTGACTTTC. It encodes CASSVAWRPSGANVLTF.